The 20 T cell receptor beta chains in this list originate from one sample, sequenced in a study of shared clonotypes between healthy human individuals. The data were produced by immunoSEQ multiplex PCR, yet TCRdb's version contains in-frame clones alone and is incomplete. Of about 1.5 million clones listed, 95% to 99% were seen once; the top ten hold roughly 0.45%. Sequenced sample: naive CD4+ T cells sorted from blood. As for subset: CD45RA+ positively selected. The receptors stem from a man younger than 40 in good health.

The chain employs TRBV27 and TRBJ2-1; 15 bases map to TRBD2. This CDR3 has 15 amino acids. J gave up 8 bases and V 4 bases, and 3 bases lay outside the gene matches. CDR1 is MNHEY, CDR2 SMNVEV, per germline (reference sequence). Written as DNA, the CDR3 is TGTGCCAGCAGTTCGGGACTAGCGGGAGGCGATGAGCAGTTCTTC. Encoded protein: CASSSGLAGGDEQFF.

The genes are TRBV5-1 and TRBJ2-1; 7 positions match TRBD2. With 2 bases clipped from V and 6 bases from J, the junction kept 5 bases outside the gene matches. Germline V gene data show CDR1 as SGHRS and CDR2 as YFSETQ. This CDR3 has 14 residues. The CDR3 nucleotides are TGCGCCAGCAGCTTAGCGGGAAAAGCCAATGAGCAGTTCTTC. It encodes CASSLAGKANEQFF.

The CDR3 bases are TGTGCCAGCAGCTCCCAGCGGGAGGAGTACGAGCAGTACTTC. Protein sequence: CASSSQREEYEQYF. This chain connects TRBV7-9 to TRBJ2-7; 9 bases are a match to TRBD2. V lost 4 bases to trimming and J lost 4 bases; unmatched junction nucleotides: 5. Looked up from germline, CDR1 is SEHNR and CDR2 is FQNEAQ (reference sequence). CDR3 size: 14 residues.

The CDR3 region has the DNA TGTGCCAGGTCGGATAGCGGGAAGGATGAGACCCAGTACTTC. As protein: CARSDSGKDETQYF. This rearrangement joins TRBV7-7 to TRBJ2-5, with 8 bases matching TRBD2. The CDR3 contains 14 residues. The germline V gene encodes CDR1 SSHAT and CDR2 FNYEAQ (reference sequence). The V gene end was trimmed by 9 bases and the J gene end by 5 bases; junction bases not matched to a gene: 11.

The rearrangement links TRBV2 to TRBJ2-1; D gene uncertain. Germline values: CDR1 SNHLY, CDR2 FYNNEI. The CDR3 consists of 14 residues. V dropped 4 bases and J dropped 2 bases, with 9 bases sitting between them. CDR3 coding DNA: TGTGCCAGCAGTGGAGGAATTACCTACAATGAGCAGTTCTTC. Translated: CASSGGITYNEQFF.

The chain recombines TRBV7-2 with TRBJ2-1; 11 bases fit TRBD2. After removal of 6 bases from V and 8 bases from J, the junction contained 0 bases not matched to a gene. Germline CDR1 reads SGHTA; CDR2 reads FQGNSA. The CDR3 length is 12 residues. The CDR3 loop reads CASSSGRDEQFF. In nucleotides, the CDR3 is TGTGCCAGCAGTAGCGGGAGGGATGAGCAGTTCTTC.

The V call is TRBV29-1, the J call TRBJ1-1; 9 bases align to TRBD1. The germline V gene encodes CDR1 SQVTM and CDR2 ANQGSEA. This CDR3 contains 14 residues. The J segment lost 0 bases and the V segment lost 6 bases, leaving 5 bases of the junction unmatched. CDR3: CSVKTGGMNTEAFF. As DNA, the CDR3 is TGCAGCGTAAAAACAGGGGGCATGAACACTGAAGCTTTCTTT.

The V and J genes are TRBV5-6 and TRBJ2-7, with 9 bases fitting TRBD1. This CDR3 region has 16 residues. The trim removed 0 bases at V and 2 bases at J, leaving 6 bases unmatched. In germline, CDR1 is SGHDT, CDR2 YYEEEE. CDR3 coding DNA: TGTGCCAGCAGCTTGGCCAGGACAGGGGTTCCCTACGAGCAGTACTTC. The encoded protein is CASSLARTGVPYEQYF.

The chain couples TRBV19 to TRBJ2-6; 8 nucleotides agree with TRBD1. This CDR3 region has 16 residues. Trimming took 4 bases from V and 0 from J; bases not matched to a gene: 2. Germline V gene sequence: CDR1 LNHDA, CDR2 SQIVND (reference sequence). CDR3 sequence (DNA): TGTGCCAGTAGTAGACAGGGGATCTCTGGGGCCAACGTCCTGACTTTC. Protein sequence: CASSRQGISGANVLTF.

This chain uses TRBV27 with TRBJ2-1, with TRBD1 matching 7 bases. From germline, CDR1 is MNHEY and CDR2 SMNVEV (reference sequence). Unmatched junction bases numbered 17, after V lost 6 bases and J lost 9 bases. The CDR3 spans 16 residues. In DNA, the CDR3 is TGTGCCAGCAGGAGACACGACAGGGCGCGAGGGGGTGAGCAGTTCTTC. Translation: CASRRHDRARGGEQFF.

Points on this clone: This CDR3 is also generated by other DNA sequences in the sample. The J gene is TRBJ2-3, the V gene TRBV5-1; D not certain. Trimming took off 0 bases at V and 5 bases at J, with 7 bases between the two ends. Germline V gives CDR1 SGHRS, CDR2 YFSETQ. CDR3 length: 13 residues. As DNA, the CDR3 is TGCGCCAGCAGCTTGGGGACCAGAGATACGCAGTATTTT. Translating it yields CASSLGTRDTQYF.

Comments on this clone: The DNA is omitted, as the CDR3 cannot be located on it reliably, and the CDR3 follows TCRdb's listing. The genes are TRBV28 and TRBJ2-3; the table's D call, TRBD1, has no DNA check behind it. Germline-derived CDR1 and CDR2 are MDHEN and SYDVKM. The CDR3 has 15 amino acids, counting both end residues. The CDR3 region is CASSLRFGTSDTQYF.

The gene calls are TRBV10-2 and TRBJ2-7; TRBD1 is a possible D gene (5 bases). CDR1 and CDR2 (germline): WSHSY, SAAADI. V was shortened by 3 bases and J by 5 bases, with 14 bases between the two germline ends. The CDR3 length is 14 residues. CDR3 loop: CASSEETARDEQYF. The CDR3 DNA follows: TGCGCCAGCAGTGAAGAGACAGCTAGGGACGAGCAGTACTTC.

DNA for the CDR3: TGTGCCAGCAGCTTTTTGGGGGCCCAGCCCCAGCATTTT. Protein: CASSFLGAQPQHF. The chain links TRBV7-2 to TRBJ1-5; tentative D call: TRBD1 (6 bases). V was clipped by 3 bases and J by 7 bases, with 10 bases between them. Germline CDR1 reads SGHTA; CDR2 reads FQGNSA. The CDR3 loop spans 13 amino acids. Based on the CDR3 plus reference TRBV7-2 and TRBJ1-5, the full variable domain is GAGVSQSPSNKVTEKGKDVELRCDPISGHTALYWYRQSLGQGLEFLIYFQGNSAPDKSGLPSDRFSAERTGGSVSTLTIQRTQQEDSAVYLCASSFLGAQPQHFGDGTRLSIL.

The chain uses TRBV29-1 and TRBJ2-2, with TRBD1 identical over 8 bases. The junction had 3 bases not matched to a gene; V was cut back by 5 bases and J by 4 bases. CDR3 size: 13 residues. CDR1 and CDR2 from the germline V gene are SQVTM and ANQGSEA. CDR3 nucleotides: TGCAGCGTTACAGGGGGAAGCACCGGGGAGCTGTTTTTT. Protein: CSVTGGSTGELFF.

The CDR3 DNA sequence: TGTGCCAGCAAGGCGTATGGACCCGGGACAGGGGCCCACAATGAGCAGTTCTTC. The encoded protein is CASKAYGPGTGAHNEQFF. This rearrangement joins TRBV7-9 to TRBJ2-1; 10 nucleotides line up with TRBD1. J was trimmed by 5 bases and V by 7 bases; bases with no gene match: 17. Germline V CDR1 and CDR2: SEHNR, FQNEAQ (reference sequence). There are 18 residues in the CDR3.

This rearrangement joins TRBV7-9 to TRBJ2-7; D is uncertain. The V and J ends lost 3 bases and 6 bases respectively, with 6 bases between them. Germline assignment: CDR1 SEHNR and CDR2 FQNEAQ (reference sequence). The CDR3 length is 11 residues. CDR3 sequence: CASSLSSEQYF. The CDR3 DNA reads as TGTGCCAGCAGCTTGAGTAGCGAGCAGTACTTC.

This chain connects TRBV7-9 to TRBJ2-6; 8 nucleotides agree with TRBD1. The CDR3 extends over 18 amino acids. Trimming took 0 bases from V and 0 from J; bases not matched to a gene: 4. The germline CDR1 and CDR2 sequences are SEHNR and FQNEAQ (reference sequence). CDR3 region: CASSLAAGGVSGANVLTF. For the CDR3, the DNA is TGTGCCAGCAGCTTAGCGGCAGGGGGCGTCTCTGGGGCCAACGTCCTGACTTTC.

V usage is TRBV11-2 and J usage is TRBJ1-1, with 7 bases fitting TRBD1. CDR1 is SGHAT and CDR2 is FQNNGV in the germline V gene. The CDR3 consists of 15 residues. V lost 3 bases, J lost 11 bases, and 15 bases stayed unmatched. The CDR3 sequence: CASSFGQVEGERAFF. CDR3 nucleotides: TGTGCCAGCAGCTTCGGACAGGTCGAAGGGGAAAGGGCTTTCTTT.

This clone was detected only once. Other DNA variants within this sample encode the same CDR3. The rearrangement uses TRBV28 and TRBJ2-7; 7 bases align to TRBD2. The V gene's germline CDR1 is MDHEN and CDR2 SYDVKM. J was trimmed by 6 bases and V by 2 bases; bases with no gene match: 1. This CDR3 contains 12 residues. The CDR3 loop is CASSLQRGEQYF. The CDR3, as DNA: TGTGCCAGCAGTTTACAGCGGGGCGAGCAGTACTTC.